A selection of T cell receptor beta chains follows, all from one sample in a study of blood T cells in healthy people across ages. In TCRdb, the 5' RACE reads were re-called with MiXCR into one record per CDR3 protein. The sample holds 700,000 to 1,000,000 distinct CDR3 sequences, under 45% seen once. Sequencing was done on a sample of blood. These receptor sequences come from a man aged 55 to 70 in good health. Both conserved end residues are part of each CDR3. Fields, in order: clone size, D gene, V gene, J gene, CDR3 DNA, CDR3 protein. A D gene is named only where the DNA matches it firmly. Clone size, where shown, is once, few, many, or a class for clones that have expanded.

size: few; D: TRBD1; V: TRBV5-6; J: TRBJ2-1; DNA: TGTGCCAGCAGCATAAGGGACAGTCACAATGAGCAGTTCTTC; CDR3: CASSIRDSHNEQFF
size: NA; D: NA; V: TRBV3-1; J: TRBJ2-7; DNA: TGTGCCAGCGGCCCAACATGGGGGCAGCAGTACTTC; CDR3: CASGPTWGQQYF
size: many; D: TRBD2; V: TRBV2; J: TRBJ2-7; DNA: TGTGCCAGCAGTTTAAGCGGGGCCACCTACGAGCAGTACTTC; CDR3: CASSLSGATYEQYF
size: NA; D: TRBD1; V: TRBV7-2; J: TRBJ1-1; DNA: TGTGCCAGCAGACAGGACAGGGGCATGAACACTGAAGCTTTCTTT; CDR3: CASRQDRGMNTEAFF
size: many; D: TRBD1; V: TRBV7-7; J: TRBJ2-7; DNA: TGTGCCAGCAGCCCAGGGACAGGGGACTTCTACGAGCAGTACTTC; CDR3: CASSPGTGDFYEQYF
size: NA; D: NA; V: TRBV2; J: TRBJ2-7; DNA: TGTGCCAGCAGCGCGGGGATTAGTGACGAGCAGTACTTC; CDR3: CASSAGISDEQYF
size: few; D: TRBD1; V: TRBV4-3; J: TRBJ2-3; DNA: TGCGCCAGCAGCCAAGAAAACAGGGGGCGGGATACGCAGTATTTT; CDR3: CASSQENRGRDTQYF
size: NA; D: TRBD1; V: TRBV14; J: TRBJ1-6; DNA: TGTGCCAGCAGCCGACAGGGGGGGAATTCACCCCTCCACTTT; CDR3: CASSRQGGNSPLHF
size: NA; D: NA; V: TRBV28; J: TRBJ1-5; DNA: TGTGCCAGCAGTTCAGGGGTGGATCAGCCCCAGCATTTT; CDR3: CASSSGVDQPQHF
size: NA; D: TRBD2; V: TRBV28; J: TRBJ2-5; DNA: TGTGCCAGCAGCTTCGGACTAGCGGGGGGAGACGGAGAGACCCAGTACTTC; CDR3: CASSFGLAGGDGETQYF
size: many; D: NA; V: TRBV27; J: TRBJ2-6; DNA: TGTGCCAGCAGAGGTGCTGGGGCCAACGTCCTGACTTTC; CDR3: CASRGAGANVLTF
size: few; D: TRBD1; V: TRBV2; J: TRBJ2-3; DNA: TGTGCCACCATCAGGACAGGCAACACAGATACGCAGTATTTT; CDR3: CATIRTGNTDTQYF
size: NA; D: NA; V: TRBV6-5; J: TRBJ2-7; DNA: TGTGCCAGCATCAGGAGGGGGGGTACGTCCTACGAGCAGTACTTC; CDR3: CASIRRGGTSYEQYF
size: NA; D: TRBD1; V: TRBV5-5; J: TRBJ1-1; DNA: TGTGCCAGCAGCGCAACGGACAGGGTGGTTGCTTTCTTT; CDR3: CASSATDRVVAFF
size: NA; D: TRBD2; V: TRBV20-1; J: TRBJ2-1; DNA: TGCAGTGCTAGAGATCGGCTAGCGGTCCAAGAGACCCAGTTCTTC; CDR3: CSARDRLAVQETQFF
size: NA; D: TRBD2; V: TRBV2; J: TRBJ2-5; DNA: TGTGCCAGCAGTGAAGCAACTCGGGGGGGAGAGACCCAGTACTTC; CDR3: CASSEATRGGETQYF
size: NA; D: TRBD1; V: TRBV11-2; J: TRBJ2-5; DNA: TGTGCCAGCAGGACTGGACAGGTGGCATTCCAAGAGACCCAGTACTTC; CDR3: CASRTGQVAFQETQYF
size: few; D: NA; V: TRBV20-1; J: TRBJ2-5; DNA: TGCAGTGCTACCAAGCGACCTCAAGAGACCCAGTACTTC; CDR3: CSATKRPQETQYF
size: NA; D: NA; V: TRBV29-1; J: TRBJ2-5; DNA: TGCAGCCTCTCAGGCCGGAGGGAAGAGACCCAGTACTTC; CDR3: CSLSGRREETQYF
size: NA; D: TRBD1; V: TRBV5-6; J: TRBJ1-2; DNA: TGTGCCAGCACTACTGACAGGGTGGGGAGCTATGGCTACACCTTC; CDR3: CASTTDRVGSYGYTF
size: NA; D: NA; V: TRBV2; J: TRBJ1-4; DNA: TGTGCCAGCAGGCCAGGGAGTTCTGGTGAAAAACTGTTTTTT; CDR3: CASRPGSSGEKLFF
size: NA; D: NA; V: TRBV20-1; J: TRBJ1-6; DNA: TGCAGTGCTAGTGAGGGGGGGGCCTATAATTCACCCCTCCACTTT; CDR3: CSASEGGAYNSPLHF
size: once; D: TRBD1; V: TRBV28; J: TRBJ1-5; DNA: TGTGCCAGCAGTTTAGCCAGGGGGAACAATCAGCCCCAGCATTTT; CDR3: CASSLARGNNQPQHF
size: NA; D: TRBD2; V: TRBV6-2/TRBV6-3; J: TRBJ2-7; DNA: TGTGCCTCCCACGCAGCGGGGGGGCCCCTCGAGCAGTACTTC; CDR3: CASHAAGGPLEQYF
size: NA; D: NA; V: TRBV11-2; J: TRBJ2-1; DNA: TGTGCCAGCAGCCGACCCGGGTTAGCCGCGCCTATATACAATGAGCAGTTCTTC; CDR3: CASSRPGLAAPIYNEQFF
size: NA; D: NA; V: TRBV20-1; J: TRBJ2-5; DNA: TGCAGTGCTAGAACCTCGGGTGCCAATAGGGAGACCCAGTACTTC; CDR3: CSARTSGANRETQYF
size: NA; D: NA; V: TRBV7-9; J: TRBJ2-7; DNA: TGTGCCAGCATGCTCGACTCCTACGAGCAGTACTTC; CDR3: CASMLDSYEQYF
size: NA; D: NA; V: TRBV7-2; J: TRBJ2-5; DNA: TGTGCCAGCAGCTGGGACTGGGTGGAAGAGACCCAGTACTTC; CDR3: CASSWDWVEETQYF
size: NA; D: NA; V: TRBV5-5; J: TRBJ2-2; DNA: TGTGCCAGCAGCCGTACAGGAGAGAACACCGGGGAGCTGTTTTTT; CDR3: CASSRTGENTGELFF
size: few; D: TRBD1; V: TRBV12-3/TRBV12-4; J: TRBJ2-7; DNA: TGTGCCAGCAGTTATAGGACAGGGGCGAGCTCCTACGAGCAGTACTTC; CDR3: CASSYRTGASSYEQYF
size: NA; D: NA; V: TRBV11-3; J: TRBJ2-5; DNA: TGTGCCAGCAGCTCAAAAGGGGTCACTCCGTTTGCCAAACAAGAGACCCAGTACTTC; CDR3: CASSSKGVTPFAKQETQYF
size: NA; D: NA; V: TRBV13; J: TRBJ1-2; DNA: TGTGCCAGCAGCTTAGCTCAGGCCGGCGGGGGCTACACCTTC; CDR3: CASSLAQAGGGYTF
size: once; D: NA; V: TRBV5-1; J: TRBJ2-1; DNA: TGCGCCAGCAGCTTGGGGGGGACAAATGAGCAGTTCTTC; CDR3: CASSLGGTNEQFF
size: few; D: NA; V: TRBV6-5; J: TRBJ2-3; DNA: TGTGCCAGCAGTTACTCAGCCCTGGGAACAGATACGCAGTATTTT; CDR3: CASSYSALGTDTQYF
size: few; D: TRBD2; V: TRBV9; J: TRBJ2-7; DNA: TGTGCCAGCAGCTTAAGGTCTAGCGGGGTTTACGAGCAGTACTTC; CDR3: CASSLRSSGVYEQYF
size: few; D: NA; V: TRBV24-1; J: TRBJ2-3; DNA: TGTGCCACCAGTGACCGCCCGGGGGATACGCAGTATTTT; CDR3: CATSDRPGDTQYF
size: once; D: NA; V: TRBV20-1; J: TRBJ1-2; DNA: TGCAGTGCTAGAGATGAGCGGCGGGGGGAAGCCGATGGCTACACCTTC; CDR3: CSARDERRGEADGYTF
size: many; D: NA; V: TRBV12-3/TRBV12-4; J: TRBJ2-3; DNA: TGTGCCAGCAATTTCGACGGGACAGATACGCAGTATTTT; CDR3: CASNFDGTDTQYF
size: NA; D: NA; V: TRBV24-1; J: TRBJ2-5; DNA: TGTGCCACCAGTGACCAGGGTTCAGAGACCCAGTACTTC; CDR3: CATSDQGSETQYF
size: NA; D: TRBD2; V: TRBV7-2; J: TRBJ2-3; DNA: TGTGCCAGCAGCTTTTCGCGGGGGGGCTCAGGAGATACGCAGTATTTT; CDR3: CASSFSRGGSGDTQYF
size: few; D: NA; V: TRBV29-1; J: TRBJ1-2; DNA: TGCAGCGCTCCGGGAGCTCCTGGGGAGGGCGGCTACACCTTC; CDR3: CSAPGAPGEGGYTF
size: NA; D: NA; V: TRBV20-1; J: TRBJ1-5; DNA: TGCAGTGCTCCGCGGGGTGGCGGCAATCAGCCCCAGCATTTT; CDR3: CSAPRGGGNQPQHF
size: few; D: NA; V: TRBV10-3; J: TRBJ2-5; DNA: TGTGCCATCAGTGAATGGGGGCAGACCCAGTACTTC; CDR3: CAISEWGQTQYF
size: few; D: NA; V: TRBV20-1; J: TRBJ2-5; DNA: TGCAGTGCTACGCGGGCCCTTCACCAAGAGACCCAGTACTTC; CDR3: CSATRALHQETQYF
size: NA; D: NA; V: TRBV20-1; J: TRBJ2-3; DNA: TGCAGTGCTAGAGATGAGGGGGGGCCCACAGATACGCAGTATTTT; CDR3: CSARDEGGPTDTQYF
size: few; D: NA; V: TRBV20-1; J: TRBJ2-5; DNA: TGCAGTGCTATAAACCGGGACTCTGAGACCCAGTACTTC; CDR3: CSAINRDSETQYF
size: NA; D: TRBD2; V: TRBV20-1; J: TRBJ2-3; DNA: TGCAGTCCGGGCGGGGGATGGGGGAGATACACAGATACGCAGTATTTT; CDR3: CSPGGGWGRYTDTQYF
size: few; D: TRBD2; V: TRBV4-1; J: TRBJ2-3; DNA: TGCGCCAGCAGCCAGCCCACGGCCGGGACTAGTAGGTATTTT; CDR3: CASSQPTAGTSRYF
size: many; D: NA; V: TRBV6-5; J: TRBJ2-7; DNA: TGTGCCAGCAAATTAACTATCGGGACAACCTACGAGCAGTACTTC; CDR3: CASKLTIGTTYEQYF
size: NA; D: NA; V: TRBV12-5; J: TRBJ2-5; DNA: TGTGCTAGTGGTTCCGGAAATTTCCAAGAGACCCAGTACTTC; CDR3: CASGSGNFQETQYF
size: NA; D: NA; V: TRBV10-3; J: TRBJ2-5; DNA: TGTGCCATCAGCCGGGACTCGGCCCAAGGGGCCCAGTACTTC; CDR3: CAISRDSAQGAQYF